This entry features one TCR beta chain sequence. The record originates from a study of technical replicates of blood from several donors. Sequencing was performed with immunoSEQ multiplex PCR; in TCRdb, only in-frame clones are kept and a portion is missing. Among about 79,000 clones, roughly 92% were seen once, and the ten largest hold 0.2% to 0.3%. The length of the CDR3 is 15 residues. Germline V gene sequence: CDR1 MNHNS, CDR2 SASEGT. The V end lost 8 bases, the J end lost 2 bases, and 16 bases lay between the germline ends. Sequenced input: T cells isolated from PBMCs. This clonotype originated in a human donor in good health. The rearrangement links TRBV6-1 to TRBJ1-5, with D possibly TRBD1 on 5 matching bases. CDR3 bases: TGTGCCAGCGCCGCCGGCAGGGCGGGCAATCAGCCCCAGCATTTT. This sequence encodes CASAAGRAGNQPQHF.